This TCR beta chain comes out of a study of preoperative IRX-2 immunotherapy in early breast cancer (dated by TCRdb to the late 2010s). Reading the label with the study, this specimen's treatment or condition is: preoperative locoregional IRX-2 cytokine immunotherapy. The samples were obtained from a phase Ib study in which preoperative, locoregional IRX-2 cytokine immunotherapy intended to prime immune responses was tested. Before surgery, IRX-2 was given to the donors, who were patients with early-stage breast cancer. CDR1 and CDR2 (MDHEN, SYDVKM) derive from the germline V gene. There are 11 amino acids in the CDR3, from cysteine to phenylalanine inclusive. CDR3 DNA only is kept here, 33 bases in frame from base 1. Regarding this clone: Its antigen target is currently unknown. An end of the junction does not agree with germline; a read error may underlie this.

The library was generated by the immunoSEQ multiplex PCR assay. TCRdb stores this immuneACCESS table with in-frame sequences only. Part of the clones is absent; in the studies checked, under half of the shortfall reflects unresolved V genes, and no reason is known for the rest. A total of tens of thousands of clones appear in this sample, roughly 95% of them only once. Clones ranked in the top ten supply 15% to 20% of the sample. The receptor comes from a human donor with breast cancer. The sequencing here drew on tumor tissue, taken after IRX-2 immunotherapy. The chain uses TRBV28 and TRBJ2-7; the central 7 bases match TRBD1. The CDR3 region: CSGGSPYEQYF. In nucleotide form, the sequence is TGCTCAGGGGGAAGTCCCTACGAGCAGTACTTC. Supplemented by the reference TRBV28 and TRBJ2-7 proteins around the CDR3, the complete variable domain is DVKVTQSSRYLVKRTGEKVFLECVQDMDHENMFWYRQDPGLGLRLIYFSYDVKMKEKGDIPEGYSVSREKKERFSLILESASTNQTSMYLCSGGSPYEQYFGPGTRLTVT.